This T cell receptor (beta chain) comes out of a study of Ad26.COV2.S vaccination and SARS-CoV-2 variants. Treatment in this sample: some 20 received Ad26.COV2.S at low or high dose, single or two shots; roughly 5 received placebo; per-sample allocation not given. Specimens were obtained on day 63 following the first vaccine or placebo injection. The germline V gene has CDR1 LGHNA and CDR2 YSLEER. The V and J ends lost 0 bases and 2 bases, in that order; junction bases with no gene match: 9. The CDR3 is 18 amino acids. Clones were sequenced by immunoSEQ multiplex PCR, and TCRdb holds only the in-frame ones, with some missing. The profile shows around 300,000 clones, 90% of them singletons.

The origin of this receptor is a person aged 18-60 years who received the Ad26.COV2.S COVID-19 vaccine or a placebo. V and J are TRBV4-3 and TRBJ2-1; 8 bases align to TRBD2. The sample consisted of peripheral blood, taken in a trial of Ad26.COV2.S vaccine versus placebo. This CDR3 reads CASSQEIRTSPTYNEQFF. The CDR3 region has the DNA TGCGCCAGCAGCCAAGAGATCCGGACTAGCCCAACCTACAATGAGCAGTTCTTC.